The 19 T cell receptor beta chains given below trace back to one sample, sequenced in a study of early stage breast cancer tumors. Generated by immunoSEQ multiplex PCR, the TCRdb table keeps only in-frame clones and is missing some. The table lists 5,500 to 7,000 clones, 65% to 80% of them singletons. The source material was normal breast tissue next to the tumor. The receptors derive from a person in their 40s with breast cancer.

The chain joins TRBV11-2 to TRBJ2-3, with TRBD2 matching over 15 bases. The CDR3 length is 19 residues. The germline V gene encodes CDR1 SGHAT and CDR2 FQNNGV. V dropped 8 bases and J dropped 6; count of bases not matched to a gene: 18. Here the CDR3 reads CASYDRGLAGGDGLDTQYF. In nucleotides, the CDR3 is TGTGCCAGCTACGACCGCGGACTAGCGGGAGGGGATGGGCTGGATACGCAGTATTTT.

This chain uses TRBV7-9 with TRBJ2-5; D might be TRBD2 (6 bases). This CDR3 has 13 amino acids. The germline V gene has CDR1 SEHNR and CDR2 FQNEAQ (reference sequence). Trimming took off 1 base at V and 10 bases at J, with 13 bases between the two ends. This CDR3 is CASSLGTPGDQYF. In DNA form, the CDR3 reads TGTGCCAGCAGCTTAGGGACTCCGGGGGACCAGTACTTC.

This chain connects TRBV5-6 to TRBJ2-5, with a weak D call TRBD2 (6 bases). This CDR3 contains 16 residues. The germline gives CDR1 SGHDT, CDR2 YYEEEE. The V and J ends lost 3 bases and 0 bases respectively, with 15 bases between them. CDR3 in amino acids: CASSSSTAGYQETQYF. In nucleotides, the CDR3 is TGTGCCAGCAGCTCGTCGACGGCGGGGTACCAAGAGACCCAGTACTTC.

V gene TRBV11-3 combines with J gene TRBJ2-2; maybe TRBD2 (6 bases). V was shortened by 2 bases and J by 7 bases, with 14 bases between the two germline ends. Germline CDR1 SGHNT, CDR2 YENEEA. This CDR3 is built from 15 residues. In DNA form, the CDR3 reads TGTGCCAGCAGCTTACGGGGGTTAGTTGGCGGGGAGCTGTTTTTT. Residues: CASSLRGLVGGELFF.

The V call is TRBV5-1, the J call TRBJ1-4; 11 bases map to TRBD1. Looked up from germline, CDR1 is SGHRS and CDR2 is YFSETQ. V gave up 4 bases and J gave up 14 bases; unmatched junction bases: 4. CDR3 size: 12 residues. Here the CDR3 DNA reads TGCGCCAGCAGCGTGGACAGGGGGCGGCTGTTTTTT. This gives the protein CASSVDRGRLFF. Variable domain in full (rest from reference TRBV5-1 and TRBJ1-4): KAGVTQTPRYLIKTRGQQVTLSCSPISGHRSVSWYQQTPGQGLQFLFEYFSETQRNKGNFPGRFSGRQFSNSRSEMNVSTLELGDSALYLCASSVDRGRLFFGSGTQLSVL.

For the CDR3, the DNA is TGTGCCAGCAGTGAGTTAGTTGGCAGGGGCCGTTACAATGAGCAGTTCTTC. It specifies CASSELVGRGRYNEQFF. The chain uses TRBV25-1 and TRBJ2-1, with a weak D call TRBD1 (6 bases). Trimming cost V 3 bases and J 4 bases, with 19 bases left between them. CDR1 is MGHDK, CDR2 SYGVNS, per germline. The CDR3 loop spans 17 amino acids.

This clone was observed a few times. The chain employs TRBV11-3 and TRBJ2-2, with D possibly being TRBD1 (6 bases). Trimming took off 7 bases at V and 6 bases at J, with 18 bases between the two ends. The CDR3 is made up of 15 amino acids. Per the germline V gene, CDR1 is SGHNT and CDR2 is YENEEA. The CDR3 reads CASTYLQGRAGELFF. The DNA for the CDR3 is TGTGCCAGCACGTATTTACAGGGTCGAGCCGGGGAGCTGTTTTTT. Full variable domain (rest looked up from reference TRBV11-3 and TRBJ2-2): EAGVVQSPRYKIIEKKQPVAFWCNPISGHNTLYWYLQNLGQGPELLIRYENEEAVDDSQLPKDRFSAERLKGVDSTLKIQPAELGDSAVYLCASTYLQGRAGELFFGEGSRLTVL.

A single count supports this clone. The V call is TRBV11-1, the J call TRBJ2-7, with 7 bases aligning to TRBD2. V lost 1 base and J lost 3; bases outside the gene matches: 9. CDR1 is SGHAT, CDR2 FQDESV, per germline (reference sequence). This CDR3 is built from 16 residues. In DNA, the CDR3 is TGTGCCAGCAGCTTAGAGTGGGACTACTCGAACTACGAGCAGTACTTC. Its protein is CASSLEWDYSNYEQYF. Full variable domain (missing parts from reference TRBV11-1 and TRBJ2-7): EAEVAQSPRYKITEKSQAVAFWCDPISGHATLYWYRQILGQGPELLVQFQDESVVDDSQLPKDRFSAERLKGVDSTLKIQPAELGDSAMYLCASSLEWDYSNYEQYFGPGTRLTVT.

V usage is TRBV18 and J usage is TRBJ2-2, with D possibly matching TRBD1 (5 bases). V lost 0 bases, J lost 1 base, and 12 bases lay in between. Germline CDR1 and CDR2: KGHSH and LQKENI. This CDR3 has 17 amino acids. CDR3 bases: TGTGCCAGCTCACCACCGAACAGGTTTCAGAACACCGGGGAGCTGTTTTTT. This gives the protein CASSPPNRFQNTGELFF.

V gene TRBV27 combines with J gene TRBJ1-1; weak D call: TRBD1 (5 bases). The germline V gene has CDR1 MNHEY and CDR2 SMNVEV (reference sequence). V dropped 2 bases and J dropped 5 bases, with 9 bases sitting between them. This CDR3 is 13 amino acids long. In DNA form, the CDR3 reads TGTGCCAGCAGTTTAGGTAGGGGTACTGAAGCTTTCTTT. Translated, it gives CASSLGRGTEAFF.

V is TRBV19 and J is TRBJ1-3, with D unresolved. Germline values: CDR1 LNHDA, CDR2 SQIVND (reference sequence). V dropped 2 bases and J dropped 9 bases, with 5 bases sitting between them. This CDR3 comprises 11 residues. The CDR3 nucleotides are TGTGCCAGTAGTATATCCGGCACCATATATTTT. Amino acid sequence: CASSISGTIYF.

J is TRBJ2-3 and V is TRBV9; tentative D call: TRBD1 (5 bases). The CDR3 sequence is 15 residues long. V was cut by 0 bases and J by 5 bases, with 13 bases left in between. Germline CDR1 is SGDLS and CDR2 is YYNGEE. CDR3 sequence: CASSVGGRGIDTQYF. CDR3 bases: TGTGCCAGCAGCGTAGGGGGCCGCGGCATAGATACGCAGTATTTT.

The J gene is TRBJ1-5, the V gene TRBV6-1; maybe TRBD1 (5 bases). The germline V gene has CDR1 MNHNS and CDR2 SASEGT. This CDR3 contains 15 residues. The V end lost 2 bases, the J end lost 4 bases, and 12 bases lay between the germline ends. In DNA form, the CDR3 reads TGTGCCAGCAGTGAAATCGGGGGTATGAATCAGCCCCAGCATTTT. Its translation: CASSEIGGMNQPQHF.

This chain links TRBV6-4 with TRBJ1-2, with D perhaps TRBD1 (6 bases). Trimming left V 4 bases short and J 4 bases short, with 16 bases between. The CDR3 loop spans 15 amino acids. Germline V gene data show CDR1 as MRHNA and CDR2 as SNTAGT. For the CDR3, the DNA is TGTGCCAGCAGTGGTCAAATGGACAGCCTCTATGGCTACACCTTC. Its protein product is CASSGQMDSLYGYTF.

The J gene is TRBJ2-3, the V gene TRBV4-1; D unresolved. Deletions cut 1 base from V and 7 bases from J, with 15 bases between. The CDR3 sequence is 15 residues long. CDR1 and CDR2 from the germline V gene are MGHRA and YSYEKL. DNA of the CDR3: TGCGCCAGCAGCCAAGGGGTACGACTGAGTTATACGCAGTATTTT. This encodes CASSQGVRLSYTQYF.

The chain links TRBV11-2 to TRBJ2-1, with a possible D match to TRBD2 (6 bases). Per germline, CDR1 SGHAT and CDR2 FQNNGV. This CDR3 is built from 16 residues. V lost 5 bases and J lost 0, with 14 bases in between. CDR3 protein: CASSPSKAGSYNEQFF. The DNA for the CDR3 is TGTGCCAGCAGCCCGAGTAAAGCGGGCTCCTACAATGAGCAGTTCTTC.

By sample share, this clone is medium-sized. The chain is built from TRBV6-1 and TRBJ1-1; D gene uncertain. V lost 5 bases and J lost 2, with 9 bases in between. The CDR3 is 13 amino acids. The germline CDR1 and CDR2 sequences are MNHNS and SASEGT. The CDR3 coding sequence is TGTGCCAGCAGTTCCAAGGAAAACACTGAAGCTTTCTTT. It translates to CASSSKENTEAFF.

The genes are TRBV5-1 and TRBJ2-4; D possibly matches TRBD1 or TRBD2 (5 bases each). V was shortened by 4 bases and J by 13 bases, with 18 bases between the two germline ends. CDR3 length: 13 residues. From germline, CDR1 is SGHRS and CDR2 YFSETQ. CDR3 residues: CASSPGVGEGQYF. The CDR3 bases are TGCGCCAGCAGCCCCGGGGTGGGGGAAGGACAGTACTTC.

The V gene is TRBV7-2, the J gene TRBJ2-7; D might be TRBD2 (6 bases). V was shortened by 1 base and J by 3 bases, with 13 bases between the two germline ends. The CDR3 length is 15 residues. In germline, CDR1 is SGHTA, CDR2 FQGNSA. For the CDR3, the DNA is TGTGCCAGCAGCTTAGAAGGTGTTAGCGGCTACGAGCAGTACTTC. This translates into CASSLEGVSGYEQYF.